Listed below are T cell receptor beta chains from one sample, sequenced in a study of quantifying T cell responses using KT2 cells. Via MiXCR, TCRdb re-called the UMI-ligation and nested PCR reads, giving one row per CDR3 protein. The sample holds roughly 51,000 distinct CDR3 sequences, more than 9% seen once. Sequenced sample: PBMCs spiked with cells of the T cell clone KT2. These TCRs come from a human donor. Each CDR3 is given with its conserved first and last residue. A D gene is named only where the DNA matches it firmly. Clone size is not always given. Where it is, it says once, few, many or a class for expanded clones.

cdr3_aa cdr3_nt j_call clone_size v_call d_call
CASSIGGNEQFF TGTGCCAGTAGTATTGGGGGGAATGAGCAGTTCTTC TRBJ2-1 few TRBV19 NA
CASSLTEEGAEAFF TGTGCCAGCAGCTTGACAGAGGAGGGTGCTGAAGCTTTCTTT TRBJ1-1 NA TRBV5-4 NA
CSARDSGTQYF TGCAGTGCTAGAGACAGTGGGACCCAGTACTTC TRBJ2-5 NA TRBV20-1 NA
CSARDFRNTGELFF TGCAGTGCTAGAGATTTCAGGAACACCGGGGAGCTGTTTTTT TRBJ2-2 many TRBV20-1 NA
CASSVRDRLSEQFF TGTGCCAGCAGTGTCCGGGACAGGCTAAGTGAGCAGTTCTTC TRBJ2-1 NA TRBV6-1 TRBD1
CASSYNRDKPTGELFF TGTGCCAGCAGTTATAACCGGGACAAACCAACCGGGGAGCTGTTTTTT TRBJ2-2 NA TRBV12-3/TRBV12-4 NA
CASSSVMINTEAFF TGTGCCAGCAGCTCAGTTATGATTAACACTGAAGCTTTCTTT TRBJ1-1 few TRBV7-2 NA
CASSLYENSPLHF TGTGCCAGCAGCTTATACGAAAATTCACCCCTCCACTTT TRBJ1-6 few TRBV11-3 NA
CASRDRFSGGPYNEQFF TGTGCCAGCAGAGACAGGTTCAGCGGGGGCCCATACAATGAGCAGTTCTTC TRBJ2-1 NA TRBV6-4 TRBD2
CASGLARRGLTSGGGKETQYF TGTGCTAGTGGTTTGGCTCGTCGGGGTTTGACTAGCGGAGGAGGAAAAGAGACCCAGTACTTC TRBJ2-5 few TRBV12-5 TRBD2
CASSSILQGRQEAEAFF TGTGCCAGCAGCTCCATTCTACAGGGGCGCCAAGAGGCTGAAGCTTTCTTT TRBJ1-1 many TRBV9 TRBD1
CASSPSSYNEQFF TGTGCCAGCTCACCAAGCTCCTACAATGAGCAGTTCTTC TRBJ2-1 few TRBV18 NA
CASSLGDSRGTQYF TGCGCCAGCAGTTTAGGGGACTCCCGCGGGACCCAGTACTTC TRBJ2-5 few TRBV10-2 NA
CASSHPLAGGREQFF TGTGCCAGCAGCCACCCACTAGCGGGAGGCCGGGAGCAGTTCTTC TRBJ2-1 few TRBV14 TRBD2
CASSQPDRGGTEAFF TGTGCCAGCAGCCAGCCCGACAGGGGTGGCACTGAAGCTTTCTTT TRBJ1-1 few TRBV14 TRBD1
CASGNNEQFF TGTGCCTCCGGGAACAATGAGCAGTTCTTC TRBJ2-1 medium-sized TRBV10-3 NA
CASGRASGQETQYF TGTGCCAGCGGTAGGGCTAGCGGACAAGAGACCCAGTACTTC TRBJ2-5 NA TRBV6-6 TRBD2
CASSLSVSGAGELFF TGTGCCAGCAGTTTATCCGTGTCAGGGGCCGGGGAGCTGTTTTTT TRBJ2-2 once TRBV27 NA
CASSYSRAGGTDTQYF TGTGCCAGCAGTTACTCGAGGGCAGGGGGGACAGATACGCAGTATTTT TRBJ2-3 NA TRBV6-6 NA
CASSLGLGANTEAFF TGCGCCAGCAGCTTGGGGTTGGGGGCGAACACTGAAGCTTTCTTT TRBJ1-1 NA TRBV5-1 NA
CASSPSGQGRGETQYF TGTGCCAGTAGTCCCAGCGGACAGGGTCGGGGAGAGACCCAGTACTTC TRBJ2-5 NA TRBV19 TRBD1
CASSDGTGADTQYF TGCGCCAGCAGTGACGGGACAGGGGCAGATACGCAGTATTTT TRBJ2-3 few TRBV10-1 TRBD1
CAISERTSGRRTDTQYF TGTGCCATCAGTGAGAGGACTAGCGGGAGACGCACAGATACGCAGTATTTT TRBJ2-3 NA TRBV10-3 TRBD2
CASSITPYEQYF TGTGCCAGCAGTATCACGCCCTACGAGCAGTACTTC TRBJ2-7 few TRBV2 NA
CSVGQSQNTEAFF TGCAGCGTAGGGCAGTCTCAGAACACTGAAGCTTTCTTT TRBJ1-1 many TRBV29-1 NA
CASSPGTSVYNEQFF TGTGCCAGCAGCCCGGGGACTAGCGTATACAATGAGCAGTTCTTC TRBJ2-1 NA TRBV7-6 TRBD2
CASSEFSGGYNEQFF TGTGCCAGCAGTGAATTTAGCGGGGGCTACAATGAGCAGTTCTTC TRBJ2-1 NA TRBV2 TRBD2
CASSELNGDSPLHF TGTGCCAGCAGCGAATTAAATGGGGATTCACCCCTCCACTTT TRBJ1-6 many TRBV6-1 NA
CASSLFPTAGKPEAFF TGTGCCAGCAGCTTGTTCCCGACAGCAGGGAAACCTGAAGCTTTCTTT TRBJ1-1 few TRBV7-9 NA
CASSSGGGNEQFF TGTGCCAGCAGCTCTGGAGGAGGTAATGAGCAGTTCTTC TRBJ2-1 many TRBV11-2 NA
CASSPGQSYGYTF TGCGCCAGCAGCCCAGGCCAGAGTTATGGCTACACCTTC TRBJ1-2 NA TRBV4-1 NA
CASSVSGSQFF TGTGCCAGCAGCGTTAGCGGGAGTCAGTTCTTC TRBJ2-1 many TRBV7-6 TRBD2
CASSQGVGGYGYTF TGTGCCAGCAGCCAAGGAGTAGGGGGCTATGGCTACACCTTC TRBJ1-2 many TRBV3-1 NA
CSVGPQETQYF TGCAGTGTGGGTCCCCAAGAGACCCAGTACTTC TRBJ2-5 few TRBV20-1 NA
CSAGSGRAFHEQYF TGCAGTGCTGGTAGCGGGAGGGCCTTCCACGAGCAGTACTTC TRBJ2-7 many TRBV20-1 TRBD2
CSAARTANTEAFF TGCAGTGCTGCCCGGACGGCTAACACTGAAGCTTTCTTT TRBJ1-1 NA TRBV20-1 NA
CSVGRTDTQYF TGCAGCGTTGGCCGCACAGATACGCAGTATTTT TRBJ2-3 NA TRBV29-1 NA
CASSSGRPSLVGELFF TGCGCCAGTTCTAGCGGGAGACCCTCCTTGGTCGGGGAGCTGTTTTTT TRBJ2-2 few TRBV4-3 TRBD2
CASSFGQADQPQHF TGTGCCAGCAGTTTTGGACAGGCAGATCAGCCCCAGCATTTT TRBJ1-5 many TRBV12-3/TRBV12-4 TRBD1
CASTNTGTGSTGELFF TGCGCCAGCACCAACACCGGGACAGGGAGCACCGGGGAGCTGTTTTTT TRBJ2-2 once TRBV5-1 TRBD1
CASSPLGYEQFF TGTGCCAGCAGCCCGCTAGGTTATGAGCAGTTCTTC TRBJ2-1 few TRBV7-2 NA
CASSGTGGRAGELFF TGTGCCAGCAGTGGGACAGGGGGAAGGGCCGGGGAGCTGTTTTTT TRBJ2-2 once TRBV2 TRBD1
CSARPLTSGRDEQFF TGCAGTGCTAGGCCCCTGACTAGCGGGAGGGATGAGCAGTTCTTC TRBJ2-1 NA TRBV20-1 TRBD2
CASSLSSRDIAFF TGTGCCAGCAGCTTATCTAGCCGGGACATCGCTTTCTTT TRBJ1-1 many TRBV7-2 NA
CASSLGAFLFF TGTGCCAGCAGCTTAGGGGCCTTTCTGTTCTTC TRBJ2-1 few TRBV7-6 NA
CSAREQGYQPQHF TGCAGTGCTAGAGAACAGGGCTATCAGCCCCAGCATTTT TRBJ1-5 many TRBV20-1 NA
CASSPWGPGANVLTF TGTGCCAGCAGCCCCTGGGGACCTGGGGCCAACGTCCTGACTTTC TRBJ2-6 NA TRBV11-1 NA
CSGAGIITEAFF TGCAGTGGAGCAGGGATAATCACTGAAGCTTTCTTT TRBJ1-1 few TRBV20-1 NA
CASSPRQALYNEQFF TGTGCCAGCAGCCCCCGACAGGCCCTCTACAATGAGCAGTTCTTC TRBJ2-1 NA TRBV7-9 NA
CASSTGQGNHEQYF TGTGCCAGCAGCACGGGACAGGGGAACCACGAGCAGTACTTC TRBJ2-7 many TRBV11-3 TRBD1
CATSSLQGRDTGELFF TGTGCCACCAGCAGCTTACAGGGGAGGGACACCGGGGAGCTGTTTTTT TRBJ2-2 NA TRBV15 NA